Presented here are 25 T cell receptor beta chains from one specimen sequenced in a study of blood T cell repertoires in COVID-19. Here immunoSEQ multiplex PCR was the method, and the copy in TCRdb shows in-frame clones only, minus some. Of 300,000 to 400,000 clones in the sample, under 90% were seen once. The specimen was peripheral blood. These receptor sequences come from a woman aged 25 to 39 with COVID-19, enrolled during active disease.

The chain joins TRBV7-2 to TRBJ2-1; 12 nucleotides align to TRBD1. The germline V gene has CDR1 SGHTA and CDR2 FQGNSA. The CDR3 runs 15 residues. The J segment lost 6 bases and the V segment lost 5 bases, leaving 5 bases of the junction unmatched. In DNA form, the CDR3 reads TGTGCCAGCAGCAGACCGGGACAGGGGGCCAATGAGCAGTTCTTC. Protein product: CASSRPGQGANEQFF.

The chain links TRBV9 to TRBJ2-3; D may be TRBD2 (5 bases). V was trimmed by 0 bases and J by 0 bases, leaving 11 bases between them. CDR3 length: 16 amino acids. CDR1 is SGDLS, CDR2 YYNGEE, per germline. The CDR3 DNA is TGTGCCAGCAGCGTAGGGACTGGATTCAGCACAGATACGCAGTATTTT. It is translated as CASSVGTGFSTDTQYF. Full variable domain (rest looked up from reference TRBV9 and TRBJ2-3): DSGVTQTPKHLITATGQRVTLRCSPRSGDLSVYWYQQSLDQGLQFLIQYYNGEERAKGNILERFSAQQFPDLHSELNLSSLELGDSALYFCASSVGTGFSTDTQYFGPGTRLTVL.

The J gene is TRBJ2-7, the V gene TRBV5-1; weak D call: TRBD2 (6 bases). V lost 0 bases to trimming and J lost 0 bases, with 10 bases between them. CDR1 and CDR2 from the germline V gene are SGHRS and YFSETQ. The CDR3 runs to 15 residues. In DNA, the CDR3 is TGCGCCAGCAGCTTGGATCGGGGGAGCTCCTACGAGCAGTACTTC. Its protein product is CASSLDRGSSYEQYF.

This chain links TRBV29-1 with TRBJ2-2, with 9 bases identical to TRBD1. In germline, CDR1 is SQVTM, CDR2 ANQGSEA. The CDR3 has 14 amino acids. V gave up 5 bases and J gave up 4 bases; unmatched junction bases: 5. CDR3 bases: TGCAGCGTTATGGACAGGGGTGGCACCGGGGAGCTGTTTTTT. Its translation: CSVMDRGGTGELFF.

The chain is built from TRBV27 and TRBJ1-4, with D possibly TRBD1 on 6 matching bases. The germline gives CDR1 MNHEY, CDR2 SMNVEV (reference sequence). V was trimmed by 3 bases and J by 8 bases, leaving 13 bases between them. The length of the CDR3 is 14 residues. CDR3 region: CASSFGDTLEKLFF. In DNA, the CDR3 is TGTGCCAGCAGTTTCGGGGACACTCTCGAAAAACTGTTTTTT.

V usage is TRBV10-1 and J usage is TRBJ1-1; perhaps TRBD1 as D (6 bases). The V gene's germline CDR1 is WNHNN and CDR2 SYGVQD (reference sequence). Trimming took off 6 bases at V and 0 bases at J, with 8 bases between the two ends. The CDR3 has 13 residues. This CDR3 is CASRDSLNTEAFF. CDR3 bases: TGCGCCAGCAGGGACAGCCTGAACACTGAAGCTTTCTTT.

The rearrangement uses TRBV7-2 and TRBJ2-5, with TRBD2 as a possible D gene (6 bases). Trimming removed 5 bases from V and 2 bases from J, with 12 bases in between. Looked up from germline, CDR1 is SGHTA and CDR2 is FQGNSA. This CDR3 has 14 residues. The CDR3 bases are TGTGCCAGCAGCCCGACTAGATCTCAAGAGACCCAGTACTTC. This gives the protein CASSPTRSQETQYF.

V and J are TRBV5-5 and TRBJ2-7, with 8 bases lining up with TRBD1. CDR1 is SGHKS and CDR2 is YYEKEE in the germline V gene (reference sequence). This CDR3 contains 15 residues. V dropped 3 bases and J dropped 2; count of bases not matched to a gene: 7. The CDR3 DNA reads TGTGCCAGCAGCTCCCCACACAGGGGGGCCTACGAGCAGTACTTC. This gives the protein CASSSPHRGAYEQYF.

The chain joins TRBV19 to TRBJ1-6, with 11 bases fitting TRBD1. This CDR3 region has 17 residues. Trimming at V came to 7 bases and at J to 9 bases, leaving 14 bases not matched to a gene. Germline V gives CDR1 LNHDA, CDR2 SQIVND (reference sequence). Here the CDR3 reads CASTRTWDRGDGSPLHF. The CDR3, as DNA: TGTGCCAGTACCCGGACCTGGGACAGGGGGGATGGTTCACCCCTCCACTTT.

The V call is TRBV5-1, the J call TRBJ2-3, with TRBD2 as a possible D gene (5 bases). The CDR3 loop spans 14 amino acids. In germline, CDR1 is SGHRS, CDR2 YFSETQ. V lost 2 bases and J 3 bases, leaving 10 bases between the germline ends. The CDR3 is CASSLAESTDTQYF. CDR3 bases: TGCGCCAGCAGCTTAGCGGAATCGACAGATACGCAGTATTTT. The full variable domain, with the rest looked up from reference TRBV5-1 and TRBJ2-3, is KAGVTQTPRYLIKTRGQQVTLSCSPISGHRSVSWYQQTPGQGLQFLFEYFSETQRNKGNFPGRFSGRQFSNSRSEMNVSTLELGDSALYLCASSLAESTDTQYFGPGTRLTVL.

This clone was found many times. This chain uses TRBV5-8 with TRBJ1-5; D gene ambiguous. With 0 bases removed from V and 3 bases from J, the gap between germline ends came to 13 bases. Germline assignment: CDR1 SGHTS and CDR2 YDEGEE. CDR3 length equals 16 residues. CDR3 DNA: TGTGCCAGCAGCTTGGTTCTGGCAGAAGTCAATCAGCCCCAGCATTTT. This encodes CASSLVLAEVNQPQHF.

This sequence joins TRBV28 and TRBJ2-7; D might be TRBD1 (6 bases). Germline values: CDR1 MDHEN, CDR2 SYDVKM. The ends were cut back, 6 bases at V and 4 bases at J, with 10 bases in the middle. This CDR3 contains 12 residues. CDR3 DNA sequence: TGTGCCAGCAGCCCTGGACAGTACGAGCAGTACTTC. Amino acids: CASSPGQYEQYF.

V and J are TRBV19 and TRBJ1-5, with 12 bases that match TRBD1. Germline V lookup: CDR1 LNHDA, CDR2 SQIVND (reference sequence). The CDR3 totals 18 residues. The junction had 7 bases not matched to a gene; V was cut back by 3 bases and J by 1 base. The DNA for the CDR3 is TGTGCCAGTAGTATTGCGGGACAGGGGGCATCAAGCAATCAGCCCCAGCATTTT. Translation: CASSIAGQGASSNQPQHF.

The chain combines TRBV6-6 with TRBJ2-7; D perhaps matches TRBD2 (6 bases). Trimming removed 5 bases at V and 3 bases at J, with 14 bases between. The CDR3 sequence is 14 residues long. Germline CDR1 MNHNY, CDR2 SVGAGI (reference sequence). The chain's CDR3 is CASSTTGLSYEQYF. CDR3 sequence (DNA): TGTGCCAGCAGTACTACGGGACTGAGCTACGAGCAGTACTTC.

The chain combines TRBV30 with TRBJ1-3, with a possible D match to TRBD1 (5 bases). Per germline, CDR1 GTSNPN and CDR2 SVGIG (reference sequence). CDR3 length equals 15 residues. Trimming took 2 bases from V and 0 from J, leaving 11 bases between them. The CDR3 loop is CAWSPDSSSGNTIYF. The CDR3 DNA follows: TGTGCCTGGAGTCCCGACAGTAGCTCTGGAAACACCATATATTTT.

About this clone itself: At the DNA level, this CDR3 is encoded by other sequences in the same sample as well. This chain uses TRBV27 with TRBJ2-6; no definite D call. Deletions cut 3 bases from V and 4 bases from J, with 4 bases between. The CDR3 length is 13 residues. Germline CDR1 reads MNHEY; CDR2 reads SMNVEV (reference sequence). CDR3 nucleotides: TGTGCCAGCAGTTTGTCGGGGGCCAACGTCCTGACTTTC. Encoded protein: CASSLSGANVLTF.

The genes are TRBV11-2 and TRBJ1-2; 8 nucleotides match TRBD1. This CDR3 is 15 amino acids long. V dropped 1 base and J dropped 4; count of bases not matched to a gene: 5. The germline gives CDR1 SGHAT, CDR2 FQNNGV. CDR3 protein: CASSLGLDRGYGYTF. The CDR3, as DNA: TGTGCCAGCAGCTTAGGGCTTGACAGGGGCTATGGCTACACCTTC.

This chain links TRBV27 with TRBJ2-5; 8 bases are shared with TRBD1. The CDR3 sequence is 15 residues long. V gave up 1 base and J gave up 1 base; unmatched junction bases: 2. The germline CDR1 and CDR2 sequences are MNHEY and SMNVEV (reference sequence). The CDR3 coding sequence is TGTGCCAGCAGTTTATTAGGACAGGGCCAAGAGACCCAGTACTTC. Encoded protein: CASSLLGQGQETQYF.

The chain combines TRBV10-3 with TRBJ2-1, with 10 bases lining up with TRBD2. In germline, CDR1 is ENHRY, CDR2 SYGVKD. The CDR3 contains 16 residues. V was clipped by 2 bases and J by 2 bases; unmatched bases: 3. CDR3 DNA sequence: TGTGCCATCAGTGAGCAAAGCGGGAGGGCCTACAATGAGCAGTTCTTC. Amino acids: CAISEQSGRAYNEQFF.

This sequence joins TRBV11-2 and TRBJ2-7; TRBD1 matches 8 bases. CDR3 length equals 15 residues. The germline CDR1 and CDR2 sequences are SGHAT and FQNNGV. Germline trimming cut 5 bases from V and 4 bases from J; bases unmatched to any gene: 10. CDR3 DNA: TGTGCCAGCAGCCCCTCCGGGACAGGACCTTACGAGCAGTACTTC. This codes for CASSPSGTGPYEQYF.

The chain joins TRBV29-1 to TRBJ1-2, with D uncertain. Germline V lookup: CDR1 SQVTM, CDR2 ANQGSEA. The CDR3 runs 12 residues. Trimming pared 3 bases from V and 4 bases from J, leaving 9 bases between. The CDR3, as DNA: TGCAGCGTTGAGGGCAGTTCCTATGGCTACACCTTC. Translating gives CSVEGSSYGYTF.

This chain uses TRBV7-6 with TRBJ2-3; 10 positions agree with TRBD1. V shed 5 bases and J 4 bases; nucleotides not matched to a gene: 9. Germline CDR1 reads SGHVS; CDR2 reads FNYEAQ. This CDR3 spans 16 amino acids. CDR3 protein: CASSQGTGAGADTQYF. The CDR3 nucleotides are TGTGCCAGCAGCCAGGGGACAGGGGCTGGAGCAGATACGCAGTATTTT.

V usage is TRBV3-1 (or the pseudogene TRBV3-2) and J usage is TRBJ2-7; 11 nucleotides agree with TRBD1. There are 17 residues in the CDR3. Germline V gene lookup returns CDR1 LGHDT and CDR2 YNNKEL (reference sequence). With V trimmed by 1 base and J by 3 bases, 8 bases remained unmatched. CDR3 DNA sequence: TGTGCCAGCAGCCAAGGAGGCCGGGGGACAGGGGGCTACGAGCAGTACTTC. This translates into CASSQGGRGTGGYEQYF.

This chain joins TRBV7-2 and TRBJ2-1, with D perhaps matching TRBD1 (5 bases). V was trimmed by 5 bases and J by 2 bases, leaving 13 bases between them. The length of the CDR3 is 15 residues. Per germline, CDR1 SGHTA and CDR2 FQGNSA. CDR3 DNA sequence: TGTGCCAGCAGCCTCCAGGGCAGCACCTACAATGAGCAGTTCTTC. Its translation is CASSLQGSTYNEQFF.

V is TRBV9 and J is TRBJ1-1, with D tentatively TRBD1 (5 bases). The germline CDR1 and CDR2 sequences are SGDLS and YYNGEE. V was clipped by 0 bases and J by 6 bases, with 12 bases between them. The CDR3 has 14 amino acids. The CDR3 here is CASSVAPGLPEAFF. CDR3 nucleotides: TGTGCCAGCAGCGTAGCCCCGGGACTCCCTGAAGCTTTCTTT.